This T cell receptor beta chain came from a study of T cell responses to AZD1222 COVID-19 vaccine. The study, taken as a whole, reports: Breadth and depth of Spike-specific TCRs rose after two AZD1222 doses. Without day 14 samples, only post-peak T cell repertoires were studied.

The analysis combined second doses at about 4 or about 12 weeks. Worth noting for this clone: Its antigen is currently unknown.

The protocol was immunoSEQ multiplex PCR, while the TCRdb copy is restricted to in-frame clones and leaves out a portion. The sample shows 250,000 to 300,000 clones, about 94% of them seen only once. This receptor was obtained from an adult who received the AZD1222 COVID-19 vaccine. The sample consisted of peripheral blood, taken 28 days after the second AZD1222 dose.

The CDR3 sequence: CASSRRTSVYNEQFF. The CDR3 DNA reads TGTGCCAGCAGCCGTAGGACTAGCGTATACAATGAGCAGTTCTTC. The rearrangement uses TRBV11-1 and TRBJ2-1; TRBD2 aligns across 9 bases. V gave up 5 bases and J gave up 4 bases; unmatched junction bases: 6. This CDR3 region has 15 residues. Germline V lookup: CDR1 SGHAT, CDR2 FQDESV (reference sequence).